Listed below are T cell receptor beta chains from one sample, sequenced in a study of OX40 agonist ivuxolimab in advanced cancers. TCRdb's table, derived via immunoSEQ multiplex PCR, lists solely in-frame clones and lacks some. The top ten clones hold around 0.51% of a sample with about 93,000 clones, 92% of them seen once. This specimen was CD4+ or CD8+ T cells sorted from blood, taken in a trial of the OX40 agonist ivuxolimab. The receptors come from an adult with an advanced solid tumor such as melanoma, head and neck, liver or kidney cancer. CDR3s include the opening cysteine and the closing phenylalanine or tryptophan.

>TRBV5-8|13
CASSQLTPYEQYF
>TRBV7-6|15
CASSRGVFGDEKLFF
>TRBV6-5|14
CASSQMEIDEKLFF
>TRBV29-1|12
CSLGFAGAEQFF
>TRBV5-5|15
CASSSTTSGSDTQYF
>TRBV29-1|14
CSVEDPTGADTQYF
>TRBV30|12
CAWSVSSYEQYF
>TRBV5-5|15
CASSFLADSGNEQFF
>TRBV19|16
CASSIKSGRAADTQYF
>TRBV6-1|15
CASSVDRVSTDTQYF
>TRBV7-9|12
CASSSPNQPQHF
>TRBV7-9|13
CASSVQGGTEAFF
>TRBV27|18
CASSLLTPGLADFYEQYF
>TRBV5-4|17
CASSPNLGTGGGETQYF
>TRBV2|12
CASSGTSSEQFF
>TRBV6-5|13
CASTGGKFYEQYF
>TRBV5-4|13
CASSPWEGNEQYF
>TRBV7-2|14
CASSPALVLGELFF
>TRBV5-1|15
CASSTGQGGHEKLFF